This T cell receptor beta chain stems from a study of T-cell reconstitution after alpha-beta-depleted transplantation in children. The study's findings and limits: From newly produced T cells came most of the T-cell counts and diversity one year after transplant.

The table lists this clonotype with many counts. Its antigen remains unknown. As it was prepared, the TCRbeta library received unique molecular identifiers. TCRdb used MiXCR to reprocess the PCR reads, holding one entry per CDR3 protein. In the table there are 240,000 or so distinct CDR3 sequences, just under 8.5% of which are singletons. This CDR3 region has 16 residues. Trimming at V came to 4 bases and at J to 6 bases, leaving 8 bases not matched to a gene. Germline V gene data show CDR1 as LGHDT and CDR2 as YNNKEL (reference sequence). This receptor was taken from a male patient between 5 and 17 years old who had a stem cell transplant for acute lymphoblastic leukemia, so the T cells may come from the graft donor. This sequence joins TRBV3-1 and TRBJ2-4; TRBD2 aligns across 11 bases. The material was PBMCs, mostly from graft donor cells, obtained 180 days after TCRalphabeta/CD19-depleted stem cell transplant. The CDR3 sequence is CASSLLAGGPGNIQYF. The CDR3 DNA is TGTGCCAGCAGCCTTTTAGCGGGAGGGCCCGGAAACATTCAGTACTTC.